The TCR beta chain described here comes from a study of blood T cell repertoires in COVID-19. Study-wide context: Italy, Spain and the United States were the sources of the convalescent and acute COVID-19 samples.

Original analysis: Reference gene primer amplification gave estimated nucleated cell counts. This table comes from immunoSEQ multiplex PCR, and its TCRdb copy is limited to in-frame clones, with some not included. For V, J and clone size, that table is used; D and trimming come from the DNA. The sample carries some 250,000 clones, about 80% recorded once. The CDR3 covers 14 residues. V was trimmed by 5 bases and J by 1 base, leaving 11 bases between them. Per the germline V gene, CDR1 is PRHDT and CDR2 is FYEKMQ (reference sequence). The sample taken for sequencing was peripheral blood. This TCR derives from a middle-aged man with active or convalescent COVID-19. The chain uses TRBV13 and TRBJ2-5; TRBD2 is a possible D gene (6 bases). This CDR3 is CASSTPGLQETQYF. The CDR3 DNA reads as TGTGCCAGCAGCACCCCGGGACTCCAAGAGACCCAGTACTTC.